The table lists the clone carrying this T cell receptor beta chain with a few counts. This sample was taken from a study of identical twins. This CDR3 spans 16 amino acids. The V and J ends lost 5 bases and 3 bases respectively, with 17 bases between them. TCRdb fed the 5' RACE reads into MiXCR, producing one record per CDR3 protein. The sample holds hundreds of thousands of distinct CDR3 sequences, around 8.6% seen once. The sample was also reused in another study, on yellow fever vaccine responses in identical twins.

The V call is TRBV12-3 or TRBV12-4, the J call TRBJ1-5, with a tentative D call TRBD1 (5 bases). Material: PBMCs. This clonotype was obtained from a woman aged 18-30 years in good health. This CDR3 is CASSASGRGNNQPQHF. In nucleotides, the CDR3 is TGTGCCAGCAGTGCATCGGGACGGGGGAACAATCAGCCCCAGCATTTT.